These 15 T cell receptor beta chains share one sample of origin, sequenced in a study of blood T cells in healthy people across ages. It was with a sample-barcoded 5' primer and a J-beta primer mix that a second PCR of about 6 to 12 cycles was run. MiXCR, run by TCRdb on the 5' RACE reads, gives a single entry per CDR3 protein. The table lists about a million distinct CDR3 sequences, around two fifths of them singletons. The sample comprised blood. The receptors were sampled from a man aged 18 to 30 in good health.

This clonotype was detected a few times. The gene calls are TRBV11-1 and TRBJ1-5; 8 bases agree with TRBD1. Germline assignment: CDR1 SGHAT and CDR2 FQDESV (reference sequence). Losses at the gene ends were 5 bases for V and 6 bases for J; bases not matched to a gene: 3. The CDR3 length is 13 residues. The CDR3 DNA is TGTGCCAGCAGCCTGGACAGGGTTCAGCCCCAGCATTTT. Amino acid sequence: CASSLDRVQPQHF.

The J gene is TRBJ1-5, the V gene TRBV21-1. TRBV21-1 corresponds to a pseudogene. CDR3 length equals 17 residues. The CDR3 DNA is TGTGCCAGCAGCACCTCAGTACGGGTGAGGCGCAATCAGCCCCAGCATTTT. Protein product: CASSTSVRVRRNQPQHF.

The chain links TRBV19 to TRBJ2-4; TRBD1 matches 8 bases. The CDR3 contains 12 residues. The V and J ends lost 9 bases and 4 bases, in that order; junction bases with no gene match: 2. Germline CDR1 and CDR2: LNHDA and SQIVND (reference sequence). DNA of the CDR3: TGTGCCAGCTGGGACAGGAAAAACATTCAGTACTTC. This gives the protein CASWDRKNIQYF.

The sample holds a few counts of this clonotype. This chain connects TRBV9 to TRBJ1-1; no reliable D call. This CDR3 comprises 13 residues. V was cut by 4 bases and J by 6 bases, with 13 bases left in between. Germline CDR1 reads SGDLS; CDR2 reads YYNGEE. CDR3 protein: CASSPPKGPEAFF. DNA of the CDR3: TGTGCCAGCAGCCCCCCTAAGGGCCCTGAAGCTTTCTTT.

This clonotype has more than one count but fewer than ten. The chain joins TRBV12-3 or TRBV12-4 to TRBJ2-1; 12 bases match TRBD2. V shed 6 bases and J 0 bases; nucleotides not matched to a gene: 6. This CDR3 region has 17 residues. CDR3 nucleotides: TGTGCCAGCAGGGTGACTAGCGGGGGTAGCTCCTACAATGAGCAGTTCTTC. Translating it yields CASRVTSGGSSYNEQFF.

The gene calls are TRBV3-1 and TRBJ2-1; D might be TRBD2 (6 bases). Germline loops: CDR1 LGHDT, CDR2 YNNKEL (reference sequence). Trimming cost V 4 bases and J 5 bases, with 21 bases left between them. The length of the CDR3 is 17 residues. CDR3 nucleotides: TGTGCCAGCAGCCGCCGATTGCGGCTAGCGTTCGACAATGAGCAGTTCTTC. It translates to CASSRRLRLAFDNEQFF.

The chain has TRBV2 and TRBJ2-5; TRBD2 matches at 10 bases. The CDR3 length is 14 residues. The germline gives CDR1 SNHLY, CDR2 FYNNEI. With 10 bases clipped from V and 5 bases from J, the junction kept 10 bases outside the gene matches. This chain's CDR3 is CATKSGGAWETQYF. The CDR3 DNA reads TGTGCCACCAAAAGCGGGGGGGCTTGGGAGACCCAGTACTTC.

This clonotype showed up just once. The chain recombines TRBV3-1 with TRBJ1-4; perhaps TRBD1 as D (5 bases). The CDR3 has 16 amino acids. V lost 3 bases, J lost 7 bases, and 18 bases lay in between. Per the germline V gene, CDR1 is LGHDT and CDR2 is YNNKEL (reference sequence). DNA of the CDR3: TGTGCCAGCAGCCAGGAGGCACAAGGGGCGGGTGAAAAACTGTTTTTT. Protein product: CASSQEAQGAGEKLFF. The full variable domain, completed using reference TRBV3-1 and TRBJ1-4, is DTAVSQTPKYLVTQMGNDKSIKCEQNLGHDTMYWYKQDSKKFLKIMFSYNNKELIINETVPNRFSPKSPDKAHLNLHINSLELGDSAVYFCASSQEAQGAGEKLFFGSGTQLSVL.

The chain joins TRBV27 to TRBJ2-6, with D possibly being TRBD1 (6 bases). Trimming stripped 4 bases from V and 0 bases from J, with 10 bases between. The CDR3 totals 16 residues. Germline CDR1 MNHEY, CDR2 SMNVEV (reference sequence). CDR3 DNA sequence: TGTGCCAGCAGTTCGACAGGCAACTCTGGGGCCAACGTCCTGACTTTC. It is translated as CASSSTGNSGANVLTF.

This rearrangement joins TRBV6-2 or TRBV6-3 to TRBJ2-1, with D possibly being TRBD1 (5 bases). Germline CDR1 MNHEY, CDR2 SVGEGT. The CDR3 spans 16 residues. V was trimmed by 6 bases and J by 0 bases, leaving 15 bases between them. The CDR3 loop is CASSVLTGPSYNEQFF. CDR3 DNA sequence: TGTGCCAGCAGCGTTTTAACAGGTCCCTCCTACAATGAGCAGTTCTTC.

This clonotype was detected only a few times. The gene calls are TRBV7-9 and TRBJ1-2, with D hard to call. This CDR3 is 13 amino acids long. Germline V gene data show CDR1 as SEHNR and CDR2 as FQNEAQ (reference sequence). Trimming pared 6 bases from V and 0 bases from J, leaving 8 bases between. CDR3 sequence (DNA): TGTGCCAGCAGTATTGGCCCTAACTATGGCTACACCTTC. Translated: CASSIGPNYGYTF.

This clonotype came up once. A read error may account for a junction end that differs from germline. The CDR3 reads CAGSPSIDTQYF. The DNA for the CDR3 is TGTGCCGGCAGTCCGTCGATAGATACGCAGTATTTT. V and J are TRBV12-3 or TRBV12-4 and TRBJ2-3; D remains ambiguous. The CDR3 sequence is 12 residues long.

The J gene is TRBJ1-2, the V gene TRBV7-2; D is perhaps TRBD1 (5 bases). CDR1 and CDR2 from the germline V gene are SGHTA and FQGNSA. Deletions cut 2 bases from V and 8 bases from J, with 21 bases between. The CDR3 covers 16 residues. CDR3 coding DNA: TGTGCCAGCAGCTTATGGTCACCAGGGCAGGGTAACGGCTACACCTTC. This translates into CASSLWSPGQGNGYTF.

The chain employs TRBV10-3 and TRBJ2-5; D unclear. The CDR3 is 13 amino acids. Looked up from germline, CDR1 is ENHRY and CDR2 is SYGVKD. The germline V and J ends were trimmed by 1 base and 5 bases, with 8 bases remaining between them. CDR3 region: CAISELLTETQYF. The DNA for the CDR3 is TGTGCCATCAGTGAGTTGTTAACGGAGACCCAGTACTTC.

This clonotype turned up a few times. The V and J genes are TRBV6-1 and TRBJ2-1; a weak D match, TRBD2 (6 bases). The germline V gene has CDR1 MNHNS and CDR2 SASEGT. The V and J ends lost 7 bases and 7 bases respectively, with 14 bases between them. The CDR3 length is 13 residues. CDR3 DNA: TGTGCCAGCAACCGCGGCGGGGATAATGAGCAGTTCTTC. It encodes CASNRGGDNEQFF.